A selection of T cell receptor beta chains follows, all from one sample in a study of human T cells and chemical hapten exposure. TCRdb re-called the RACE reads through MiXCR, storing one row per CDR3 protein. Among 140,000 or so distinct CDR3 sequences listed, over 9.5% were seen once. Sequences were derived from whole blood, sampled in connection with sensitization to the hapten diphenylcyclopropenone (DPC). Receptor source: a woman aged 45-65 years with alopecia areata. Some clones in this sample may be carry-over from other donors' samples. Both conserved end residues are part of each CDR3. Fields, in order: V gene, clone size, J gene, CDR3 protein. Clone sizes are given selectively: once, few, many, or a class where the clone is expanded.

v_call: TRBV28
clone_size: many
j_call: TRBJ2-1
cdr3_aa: CASSFSGSRNEQFF

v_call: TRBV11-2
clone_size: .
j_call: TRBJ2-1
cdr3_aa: CASSFRRQTPLSEQFF

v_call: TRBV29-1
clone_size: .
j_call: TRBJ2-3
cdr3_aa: CSVARGISTDTQYF

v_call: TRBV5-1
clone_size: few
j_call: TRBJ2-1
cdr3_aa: CASSPQGGGLLNEQFF

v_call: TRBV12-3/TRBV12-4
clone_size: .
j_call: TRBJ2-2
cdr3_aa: CASSPGTSTGELFF

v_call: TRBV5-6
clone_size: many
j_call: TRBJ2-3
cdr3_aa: CASSPGRGSTDTQYF

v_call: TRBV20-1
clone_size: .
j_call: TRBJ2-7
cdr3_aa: CSARRSLAGAYEQYF

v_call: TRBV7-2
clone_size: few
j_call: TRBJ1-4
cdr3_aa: CASSFRTGRKLFF

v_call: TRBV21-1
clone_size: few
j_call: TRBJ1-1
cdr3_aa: CASSNCGTEAFF

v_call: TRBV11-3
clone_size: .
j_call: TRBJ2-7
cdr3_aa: CASSPWGASYEQYF

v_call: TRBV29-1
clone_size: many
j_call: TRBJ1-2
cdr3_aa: CSVEGAFNGYTF

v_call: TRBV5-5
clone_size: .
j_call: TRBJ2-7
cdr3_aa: CASSLSWEQYF

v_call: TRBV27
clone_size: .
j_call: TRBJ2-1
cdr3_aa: CASSPDRGRNAPTYNEQFF

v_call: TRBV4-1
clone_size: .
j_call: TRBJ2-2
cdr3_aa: CASSQGQGAGTGELFF

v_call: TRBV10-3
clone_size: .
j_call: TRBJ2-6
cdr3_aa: CAISRRLTAAGANVLTF